One sample yielded the 7 T cell receptor beta chains listed below, sequenced in a study of Ad26.COV2.S vaccination and SARS-CoV-2 variants. Profiled with immunoSEQ multiplex PCR; TCRdb holds only in-frame clones, not every one. The data contain fewer than 400,000 clones, 70% to 90% of them seen just once; the ten biggest clones take up approximately 1.9%. Specified treatment: some 19 received Ad26.COV2.S at low or high dose, single or two shots; several received placebo; per-sample allocation not given. Samples analyzed were those drawn on day 63 after the first vaccine or placebo injection. The source was peripheral blood, collected in a trial of Ad26.COV2.S vaccine versus placebo. The receptors shown here come from a person between 18 and 65 years old who received the Ad26.COV2.S COVID-19 vaccine or a placebo.

This clone was counted a single time. The chain combines TRBV6-5 with TRBJ1-2, with a tentative D call TRBD1 (5 bases). The CDR3 is 13 residues long. Germline CDR1 and CDR2: MNHEY and SVGAGI. The ends were cut back, 2 bases at V and 7 bases at J, with 11 bases in the middle. This chain's CDR3 is CASSYLMGLGYTF. The CDR3 coding sequence is TGTGCCAGCAGTTACCTAATGGGGCTTGGCTACACCTTC.

This chain links TRBV9 with TRBJ2-1; D gene uncertain. Germline V gene sequence: CDR1 SGDLS, CDR2 YYNGEE. The length of the CDR3 is 15 residues. V was shortened by 3 bases and J by 2 bases, with 12 bases between the two germline ends. CDR3 DNA sequence: TGTGCCAGCAGCGGAGAAGGCGCCACCTACAATGAGCAGTTCTTC. This encodes CASSGEGATYNEQFF.

V gene TRBV6-5 combines with J gene TRBJ1-5; unclear D gene. The CDR3 totals 14 residues. V shed 6 bases and J shed 0 bases, with 9 bases lying between them. In germline, CDR1 is MNHEY, CDR2 SVGAGI. The CDR3 loop is CASSPGDSNQPQHF. The CDR3 DNA sequence: TGTGCCAGCAGCCCCGGGGATAGCAATCAGCCCCAGCATTTT.

J is TRBJ2-7 and V is TRBV3-1 (or the pseudogene TRBV3-2); the D is unclear. V was cut by 1 base and J by 0 bases, with 13 bases left in between. Germline V gene lookup returns CDR1 LGHDT and CDR2 YNNKEL (reference sequence). The CDR3 is 16 residues long. Here the CDR3 DNA reads TGTGCCAGCAGCCAAGTCCCGGGTGCGAACTCCTACGAGCAGTACTTC. Residues: CASSQVPGANSYEQYF.

The chain recombines TRBV29-1 with TRBJ1-1; weak D call: TRBD1 (5 bases). CDR3 size: 13 residues. Germline V gene data show CDR1 as SQVTM and CDR2 as ANQGSEA. The germline V and J ends were trimmed by 6 bases and 4 bases, with 15 bases remaining between them. In DNA, the CDR3 is TGCAGCGTCCTGGGGGGTGCCGGCACTGAAGCTTTCTTT. As protein: CSVLGGAGTEAFF. The variable domain in full, with the rest retrieved from reference TRBV29-1 and TRBJ1-1, is SAVISQKPSRDICQRGTSLTIQCQVDSQVTMMFWYRQQPGQSLTLIATANQGSEATYESGFVIDKFPISRPNLTFSTLTVSNMSPEDSSIYLCSVLGGAGTEAFFGQGTRLTVV.

In DNA, the CDR3 is TGTGCCAGCAGCCCACAGGGAACTGAAGCTTTCTTT. Translated: CASSPQGTEAFF. V is TRBV3-1 (or the pseudogene TRBV3-2) and J is TRBJ1-1, with TRBD1 as a possible D gene (6 bases). The ends were cut back, 4 bases at V and 5 bases at J, with 8 bases in the middle. Germline lookup yields CDR1 LGHDT and CDR2 YNNKEL (reference sequence). The CDR3 sequence is 12 residues long.

This chain uses TRBV6-2 or TRBV6-3 with TRBJ1-2, with 9 bases fitting TRBD1. Germline assignment: CDR1 MNHEY and CDR2 SVGEGT. The CDR3 length is 14 residues. Trimming cost V 6 bases and J 7 bases; bases outside gene matches: 9. The CDR3 DNA follows: TGTGCCAGCAGCCTGGACAGGGGAGTGCGTGGCTACACCTTC. Residues: CASSLDRGVRGYTF.